What follows is one T cell receptor beta chain and its context. Per germline, CDR1 SGDLS and CDR2 YYNGEE. The V and J ends lost 1 base and 0 bases respectively, with 15 bases between them. This CDR3 spans 17 amino acids. Sequencing used immunoSEQ multiplex PCR; TCRdb keeps in-frame clones, though not all of them. The data hold over 100,000 clones, with about 90% observed a single time. The data belong to a study of CD4+ T cells in melanoma. The sequence was obtained from a human donor with melanoma. Input material: peripheral blood. V is TRBV9 and J is TRBJ2-3; D perhaps matches TRBD1 (6 bases). DNA of the CDR3: TGTGCCAGCAGCGTAACCGCCGGGACACATAGCACAGATACGCAGTATTTT. The encoded protein is CASSVTAGTHSTDTQYF.